The sequence of this T cell receptor (beta chain) was determined in a study of blood T cell repertoires in COVID-19. Sequenced by immunoSEQ multiplex PCR; TCRdb stores in-frame clones only, minus some. In the table there are 250,000 to 350,000 clones, about 90% of which are singletons. During active infection, Seattle patients enrolled and were then monitored through disease. The TCR sequence derives from a woman under 40 with COVID-19, enrolled during active disease. Sample: peripheral blood.

CDR3 bases: TGTGCCAGCGGGAGGAACACCGGGGAGCTGTTTTTT. This encodes CASGRNTGELFF. The chain carries TRBV6-5 and TRBJ2-2; possible D gene TRBD2, 5 bases. The CDR3 runs 12 residues. Per germline, CDR1 MNHEY and CDR2 SVGAGI. Trimming took 8 bases from V and 1 from J, leaving 5 bases between them.